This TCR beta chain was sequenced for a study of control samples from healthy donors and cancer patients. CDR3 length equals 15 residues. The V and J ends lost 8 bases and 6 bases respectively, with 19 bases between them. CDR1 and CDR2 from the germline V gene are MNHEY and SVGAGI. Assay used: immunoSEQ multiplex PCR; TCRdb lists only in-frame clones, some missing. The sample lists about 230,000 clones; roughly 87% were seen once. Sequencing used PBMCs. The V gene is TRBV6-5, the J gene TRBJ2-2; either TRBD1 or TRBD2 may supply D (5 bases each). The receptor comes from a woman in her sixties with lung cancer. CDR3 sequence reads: CASRRRDLLAGELFF. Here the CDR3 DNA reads TGTGCCAGCCGTCGCAGGGACCTACTGGCCGGGGAGCTGTTTTTT.